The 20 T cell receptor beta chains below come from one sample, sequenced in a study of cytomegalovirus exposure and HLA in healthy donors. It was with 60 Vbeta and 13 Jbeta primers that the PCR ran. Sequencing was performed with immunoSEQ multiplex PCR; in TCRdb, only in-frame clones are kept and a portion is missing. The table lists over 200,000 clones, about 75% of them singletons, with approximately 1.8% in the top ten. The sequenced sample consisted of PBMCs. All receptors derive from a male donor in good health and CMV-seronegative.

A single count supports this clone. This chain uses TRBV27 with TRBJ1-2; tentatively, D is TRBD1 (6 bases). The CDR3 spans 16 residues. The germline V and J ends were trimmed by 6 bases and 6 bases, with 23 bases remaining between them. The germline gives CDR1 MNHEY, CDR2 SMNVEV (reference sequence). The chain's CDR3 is CASSHPDSLPLNGYTF. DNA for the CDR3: TGTGCCAGCAGCCACCCGGACAGCCTCCCTCTCAATGGCTACACCTTC.

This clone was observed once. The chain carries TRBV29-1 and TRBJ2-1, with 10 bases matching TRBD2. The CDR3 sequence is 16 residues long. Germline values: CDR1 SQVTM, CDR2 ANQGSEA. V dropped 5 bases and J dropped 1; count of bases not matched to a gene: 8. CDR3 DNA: TGCAGCGTTCCCCCCCCTAGCGGGAGTTCCTACAATGAGCAGTTCTTC. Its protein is CSVPPPSGSSYNEQFF.

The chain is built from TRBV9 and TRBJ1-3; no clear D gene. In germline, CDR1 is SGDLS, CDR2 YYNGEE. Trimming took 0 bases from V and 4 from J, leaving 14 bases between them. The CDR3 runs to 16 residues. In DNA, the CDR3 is TGTGCCAGCAGCGTAGCCGCGGGGAATTCAGGAAACACCATATATTTT. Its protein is CASSVAAGNSGNTIYF.

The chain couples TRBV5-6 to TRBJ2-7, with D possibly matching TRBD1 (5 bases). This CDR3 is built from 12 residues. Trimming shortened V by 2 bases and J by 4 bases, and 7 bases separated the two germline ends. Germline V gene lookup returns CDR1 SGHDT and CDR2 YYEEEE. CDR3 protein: CASSFQGYEQYF. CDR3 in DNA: TGTGCCAGCAGCTTTCAGGGATACGAGCAGTACTTC.

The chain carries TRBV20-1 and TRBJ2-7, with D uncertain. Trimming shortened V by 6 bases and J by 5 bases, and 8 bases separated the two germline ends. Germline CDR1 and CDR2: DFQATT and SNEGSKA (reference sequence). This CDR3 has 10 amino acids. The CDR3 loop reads CSATIDEQYF. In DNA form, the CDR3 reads TGCAGTGCAACTATCGACGAGCAGTACTTC.

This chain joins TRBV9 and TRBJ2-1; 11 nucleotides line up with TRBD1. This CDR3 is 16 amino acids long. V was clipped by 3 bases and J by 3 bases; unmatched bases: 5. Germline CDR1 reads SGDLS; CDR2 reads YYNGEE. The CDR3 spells CASSATGTGGYNEQFF. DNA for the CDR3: TGTGCCAGCAGCGCCACCGGGACAGGGGGCTACAATGAGCAGTTCTTC.

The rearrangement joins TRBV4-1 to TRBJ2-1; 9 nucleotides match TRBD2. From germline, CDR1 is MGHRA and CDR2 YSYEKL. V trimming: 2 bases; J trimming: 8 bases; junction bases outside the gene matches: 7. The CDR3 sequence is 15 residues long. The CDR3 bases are TGCGCCAGCAGCCAACGGGGCGGGGGGGCCTATGAGCAGTTCTTC. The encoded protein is CASSQRGGGAYEQFF.

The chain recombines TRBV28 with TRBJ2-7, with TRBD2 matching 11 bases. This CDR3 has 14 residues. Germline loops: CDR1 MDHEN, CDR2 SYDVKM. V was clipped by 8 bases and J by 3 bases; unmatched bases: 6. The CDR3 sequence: CASFGTSGIYEQYF. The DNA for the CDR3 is TGTGCCAGCTTCGGGACTAGCGGAATCTACGAGCAGTACTTC. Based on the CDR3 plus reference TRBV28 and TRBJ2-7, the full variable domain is DVKVTQSSRYLVKRTGEKVFLECVQDMDHENMFWYRQDPGLGLRLIYFSYDVKMKEKGDIPEGYSVSREKKERFSLILESASTNQTSMYLCASFGTSGIYEQYFGPGTRLTVT.

CDR3 DNA: TGCGCCAGCAGCCTGACGGGACTAGCGGGCACTGAGCAGTTCTTC. Residues: CASSLTGLAGTEQFF. The rearrangement links TRBV4-3 to TRBJ2-1; 12 nucleotides line up with TRBD2. Germline CDR1 is LGHNA and CDR2 is YSLEER. The CDR3 extends over 15 amino acids. With V trimmed by 4 bases and J by 9 bases, 7 bases remained unmatched.

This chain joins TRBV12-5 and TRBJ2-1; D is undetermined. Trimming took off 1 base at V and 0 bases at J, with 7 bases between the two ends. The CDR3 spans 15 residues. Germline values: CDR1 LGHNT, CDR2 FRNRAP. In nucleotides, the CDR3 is TGTGCTAGTGGTTTGGGTGAGAGCTCCTACAATGAGCAGTTCTTC. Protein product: CASGLGESSYNEQFF. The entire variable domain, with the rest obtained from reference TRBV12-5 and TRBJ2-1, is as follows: DARVTQTPRHKVTEMGQEVTMRCQPILGHNTVFWYRQTMMQGLELLAYFRNRAPLDDSGMPKDRFSAEMPDATLATLKIQPSEPRDSAVYFCASGLGESSYNEQFFGPGTRLTVL.

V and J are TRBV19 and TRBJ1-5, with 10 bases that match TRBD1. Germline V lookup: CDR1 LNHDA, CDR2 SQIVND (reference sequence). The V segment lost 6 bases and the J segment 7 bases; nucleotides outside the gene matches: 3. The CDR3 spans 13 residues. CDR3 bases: TGTGCCAGTAGCGGACAGGGGGGACAGCCCCAGCATTTT. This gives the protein CASSGQGGQPQHF.

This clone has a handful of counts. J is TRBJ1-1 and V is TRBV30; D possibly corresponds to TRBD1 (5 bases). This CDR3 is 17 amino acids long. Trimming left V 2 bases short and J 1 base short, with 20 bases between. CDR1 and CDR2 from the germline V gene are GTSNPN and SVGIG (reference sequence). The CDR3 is CAWSSQGRTPSNTEAFF. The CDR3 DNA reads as TGTGCCTGGAGTTCCCAAGGCAGGACACCCTCGAACACTGAAGCTTTCTTT.

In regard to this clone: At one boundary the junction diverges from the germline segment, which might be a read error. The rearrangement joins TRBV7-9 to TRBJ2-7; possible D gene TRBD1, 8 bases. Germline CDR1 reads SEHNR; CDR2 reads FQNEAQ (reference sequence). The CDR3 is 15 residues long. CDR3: CSSSLAGQGANEQYF. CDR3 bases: TGTTCCAGCAGCTTAGCGGGCCAGGGGGCGAACGAGCAGTACTTC.

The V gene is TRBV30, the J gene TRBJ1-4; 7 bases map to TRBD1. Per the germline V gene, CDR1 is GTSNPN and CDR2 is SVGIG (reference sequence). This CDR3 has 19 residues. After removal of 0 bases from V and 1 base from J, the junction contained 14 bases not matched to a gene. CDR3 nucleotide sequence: TGTGCCTGGAGTGTATTCCGGGACAGCCTGGGCGGAACTAATGAAAAACTGTTTTTT. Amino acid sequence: CAWSVFRDSLGGTNEKLFF.

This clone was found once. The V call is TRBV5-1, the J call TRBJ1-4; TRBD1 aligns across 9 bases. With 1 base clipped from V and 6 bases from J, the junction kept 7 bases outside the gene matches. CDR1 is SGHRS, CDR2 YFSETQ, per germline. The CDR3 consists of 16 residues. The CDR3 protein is CASSLRQGGGHEKLFF. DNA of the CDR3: TGCGCCAGCAGCTTGCGACAGGGGGGAGGTCATGAAAAACTGTTTTTT.

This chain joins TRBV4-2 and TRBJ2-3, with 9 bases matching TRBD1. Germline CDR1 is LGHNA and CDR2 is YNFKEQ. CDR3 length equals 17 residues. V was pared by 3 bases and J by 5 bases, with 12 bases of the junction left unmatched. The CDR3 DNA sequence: TGTGCCAGCAGCCAGTCCGCCGGGACAGGGAAGGGAGATACGCAGTATTTT. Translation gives CASSQSAGTGKGDTQYF.

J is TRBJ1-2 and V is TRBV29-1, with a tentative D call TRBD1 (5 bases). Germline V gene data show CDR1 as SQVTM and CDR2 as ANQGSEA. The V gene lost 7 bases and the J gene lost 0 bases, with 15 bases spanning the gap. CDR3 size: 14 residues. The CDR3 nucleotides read TGCAGCGGCGGGCGCGGGGACCCTAACTATGGCTACACCTTC. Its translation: CSGGRGDPNYGYTF.

This chain's CDR3 is CSVEDRLAGGRETQYF. The CDR3, as DNA: TGCAGCGTTGAAGATCGGCTAGCGGGGGGCAGGGAGACCCAGTACTTC. J is TRBJ2-5 and V is TRBV29-1, with TRBD2 matching over 11 bases. The J segment lost 5 bases and the V segment lost 0 bases, leaving 8 bases of the junction unmatched. The germline V gene encodes CDR1 SQVTM and CDR2 ANQGSEA. This CDR3 spans 16 amino acids.

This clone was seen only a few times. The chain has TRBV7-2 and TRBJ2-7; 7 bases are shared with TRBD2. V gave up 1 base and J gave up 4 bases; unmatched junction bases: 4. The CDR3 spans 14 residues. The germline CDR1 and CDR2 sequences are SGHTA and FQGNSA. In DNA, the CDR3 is TGTGCCAGCAGCTTAGTCGGGGGGAAATACGAGCAGTACTTC. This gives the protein CASSLVGGKYEQYF.

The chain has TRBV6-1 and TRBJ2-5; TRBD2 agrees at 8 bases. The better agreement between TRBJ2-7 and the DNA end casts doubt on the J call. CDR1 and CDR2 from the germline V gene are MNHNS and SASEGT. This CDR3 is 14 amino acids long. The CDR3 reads CASKERELSYEQYF. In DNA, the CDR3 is TGTGCCAGCAAAGAGCGGGAGCTCTCCTACGAGCAGTACTTC.